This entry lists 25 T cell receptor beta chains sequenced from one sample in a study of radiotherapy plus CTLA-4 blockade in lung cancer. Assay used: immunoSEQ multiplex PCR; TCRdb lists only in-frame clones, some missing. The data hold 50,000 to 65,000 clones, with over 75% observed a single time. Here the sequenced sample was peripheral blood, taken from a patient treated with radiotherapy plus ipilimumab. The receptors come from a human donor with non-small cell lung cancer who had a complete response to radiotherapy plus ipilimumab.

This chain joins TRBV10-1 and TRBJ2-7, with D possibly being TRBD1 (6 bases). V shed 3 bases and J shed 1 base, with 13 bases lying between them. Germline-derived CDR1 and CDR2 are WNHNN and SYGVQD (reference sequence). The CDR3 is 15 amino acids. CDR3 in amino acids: CASSDQDRPSYEQYF. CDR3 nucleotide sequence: TGCGCCAGCAGTGATCAAGACAGGCCGTCCTACGAGCAGTACTTC.

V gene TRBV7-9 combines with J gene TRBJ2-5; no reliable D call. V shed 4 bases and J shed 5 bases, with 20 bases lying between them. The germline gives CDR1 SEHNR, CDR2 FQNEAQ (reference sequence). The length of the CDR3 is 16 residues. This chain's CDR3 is CASSSSGPFPGETQYF. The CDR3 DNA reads TGTGCCAGCAGCTCTTCCGGTCCTTTCCCCGGGGAGACCCAGTACTTC. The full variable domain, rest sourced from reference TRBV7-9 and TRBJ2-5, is DTGVSQNPRHKITKRGQNVTFRCDPISEHNRLYWYRQTLGQGPEFLTYFQNEAQLEKSRLLSDRFSAERPKGSFSTLEIQRTEQGDSAMYLCASSSSGPFPGETQYFGPGTRLLVL.

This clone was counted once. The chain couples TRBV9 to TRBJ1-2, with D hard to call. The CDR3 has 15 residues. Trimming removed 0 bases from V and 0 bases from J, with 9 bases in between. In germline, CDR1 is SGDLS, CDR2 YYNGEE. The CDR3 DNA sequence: TGTGCCAGCAGCGTAGGCTGGGCCGCTAACTATGGCTACACCTTC. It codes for CASSVGWAANYGYTF.

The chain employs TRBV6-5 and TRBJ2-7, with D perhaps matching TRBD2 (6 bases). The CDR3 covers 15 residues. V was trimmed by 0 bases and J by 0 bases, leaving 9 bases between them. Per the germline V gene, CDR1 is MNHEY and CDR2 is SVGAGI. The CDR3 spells CASSYSETSSYEQYF. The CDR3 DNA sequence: TGTGCCAGCAGTTACTCGGAGACTAGCTCCTACGAGCAGTACTTC.

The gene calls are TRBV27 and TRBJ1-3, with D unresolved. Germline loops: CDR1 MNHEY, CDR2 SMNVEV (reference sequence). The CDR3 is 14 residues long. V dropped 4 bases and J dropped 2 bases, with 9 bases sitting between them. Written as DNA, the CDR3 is TGTGCCAGCAGTTCCGCCGGGACTGGAAACACCATATATTTT. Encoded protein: CASSSAGTGNTIYF.

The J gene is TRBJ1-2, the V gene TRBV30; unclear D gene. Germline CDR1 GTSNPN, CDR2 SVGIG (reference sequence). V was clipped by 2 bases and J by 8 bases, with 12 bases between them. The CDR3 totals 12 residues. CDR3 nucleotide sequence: TGTGCCTGGAGTCGGCAGGTTGAAGGCTACACCTTC. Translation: CAWSRQVEGYTF.

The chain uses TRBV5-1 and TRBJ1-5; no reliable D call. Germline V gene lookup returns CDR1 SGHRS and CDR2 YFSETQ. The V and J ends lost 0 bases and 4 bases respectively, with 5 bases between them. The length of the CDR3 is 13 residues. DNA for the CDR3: TGCGCCAGCAGCTTGGGGCCTAATCAGCCCCAGCATTTT. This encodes CASSLGPNQPQHF.

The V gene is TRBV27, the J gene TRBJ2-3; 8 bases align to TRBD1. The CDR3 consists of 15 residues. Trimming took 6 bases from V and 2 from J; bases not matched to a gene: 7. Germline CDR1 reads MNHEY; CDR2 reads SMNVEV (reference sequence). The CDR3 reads CASSLPGQATDTQYF. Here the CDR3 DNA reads TGTGCCAGCAGCCTACCGGGACAGGCCACAGATACGCAGTATTTT.

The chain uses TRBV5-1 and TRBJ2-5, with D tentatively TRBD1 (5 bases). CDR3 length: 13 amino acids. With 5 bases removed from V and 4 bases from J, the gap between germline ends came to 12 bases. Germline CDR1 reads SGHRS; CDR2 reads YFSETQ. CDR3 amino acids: CASRVGVGETQYF. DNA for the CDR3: TGCGCCAGCAGAGTAGGGGTTGGAGAGACCCAGTACTTC.

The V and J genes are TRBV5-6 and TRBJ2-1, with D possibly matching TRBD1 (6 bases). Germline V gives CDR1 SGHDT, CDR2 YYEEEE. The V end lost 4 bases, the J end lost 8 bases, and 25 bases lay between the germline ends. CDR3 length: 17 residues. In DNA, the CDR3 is TGTGCCAGCAGCCCCCCAAAACAGGGAAATCGGCGCGATGAGCAGTTCTTC. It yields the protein CASSPPKQGNRRDEQFF.

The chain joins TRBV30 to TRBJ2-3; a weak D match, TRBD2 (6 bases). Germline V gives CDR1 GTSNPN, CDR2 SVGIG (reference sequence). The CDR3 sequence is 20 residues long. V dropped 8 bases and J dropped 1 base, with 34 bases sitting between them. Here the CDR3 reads CARMDWMGVLLAERTDTQYF. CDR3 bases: TGTGCCCGGATGGACTGGATGGGGGTTCTATTAGCGGAACGCACAGATACGCAGTATTTT.

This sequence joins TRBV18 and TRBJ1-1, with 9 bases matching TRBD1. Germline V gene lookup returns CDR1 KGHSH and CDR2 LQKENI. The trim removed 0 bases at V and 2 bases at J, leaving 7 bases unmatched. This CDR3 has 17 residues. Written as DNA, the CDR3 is TGTGCCAGCTCACCACCTAGAACAGGGGGCTATAACACTGAAGCTTTCTTT. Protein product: CASSPPRTGGYNTEAFF.

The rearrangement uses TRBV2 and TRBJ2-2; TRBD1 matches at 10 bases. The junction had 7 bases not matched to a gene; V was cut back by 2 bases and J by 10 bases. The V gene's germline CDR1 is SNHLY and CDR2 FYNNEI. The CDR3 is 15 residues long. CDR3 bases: TGTGCCAGCAGTGAACCAAGGACAGGGGGAATGGAGCTGTTTTTT. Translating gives CASSEPRTGGMELFF. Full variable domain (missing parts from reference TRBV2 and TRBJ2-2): EPEVTQTPSHQVTQMGQEVILRCVPISNHLYFYWYRQILGQKVEFLVSFYNNEISEKSEIFDDQFSVERPDGSNFTLKIRSTKLEDSAMYFCASSEPRTGGMELFFGEGSRLTVL.

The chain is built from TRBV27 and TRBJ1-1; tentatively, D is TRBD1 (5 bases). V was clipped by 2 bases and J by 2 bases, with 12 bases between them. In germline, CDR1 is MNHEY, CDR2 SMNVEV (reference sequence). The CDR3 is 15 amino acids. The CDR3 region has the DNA TGTGCCAGCAGTTTAGAGTCCGGGGGAAACACTGAAGCTTTCTTT. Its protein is CASSLESGGNTEAFF.

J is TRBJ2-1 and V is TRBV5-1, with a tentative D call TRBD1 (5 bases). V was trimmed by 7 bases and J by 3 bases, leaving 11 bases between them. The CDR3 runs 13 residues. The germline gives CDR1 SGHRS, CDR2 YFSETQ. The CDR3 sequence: CASQGQFYNEQFF. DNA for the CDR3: TGCGCCAGCCAAGGACAATTCTACAATGAGCAGTTCTTC.

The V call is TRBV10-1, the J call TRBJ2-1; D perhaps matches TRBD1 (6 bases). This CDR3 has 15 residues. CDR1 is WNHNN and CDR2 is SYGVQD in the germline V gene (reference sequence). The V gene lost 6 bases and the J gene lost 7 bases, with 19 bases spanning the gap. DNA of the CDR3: TGCGCCAGCAGCCCGAGCGCAGGGGTGGGTAATGAGCAGTTCTTC. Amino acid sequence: CASSPSAGVGNEQFF.

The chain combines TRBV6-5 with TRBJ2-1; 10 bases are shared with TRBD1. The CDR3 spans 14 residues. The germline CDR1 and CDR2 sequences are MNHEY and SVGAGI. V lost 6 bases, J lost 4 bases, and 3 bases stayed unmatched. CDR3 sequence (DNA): TGTGCCAGCAGGAGACAGGGGGCTTACAATGAGCAGTTCTTC. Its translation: CASRRQGAYNEQFF.

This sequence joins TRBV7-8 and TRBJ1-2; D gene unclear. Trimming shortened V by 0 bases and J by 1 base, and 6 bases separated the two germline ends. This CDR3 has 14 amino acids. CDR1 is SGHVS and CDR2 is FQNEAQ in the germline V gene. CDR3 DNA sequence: TGTGCCAGCAGCTTAGCGCGAGTTAACTATGGCTACACCTTC. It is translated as CASSLARVNYGYTF.

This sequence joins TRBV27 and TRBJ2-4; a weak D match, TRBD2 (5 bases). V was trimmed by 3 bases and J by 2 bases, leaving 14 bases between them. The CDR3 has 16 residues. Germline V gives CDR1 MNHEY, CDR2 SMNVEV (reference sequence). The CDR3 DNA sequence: TGTGCCAGCAGTTTCGGAGGTCTGATATCCAAAAACATTCAGTACTTC. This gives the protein CASSFGGLISKNIQYF.

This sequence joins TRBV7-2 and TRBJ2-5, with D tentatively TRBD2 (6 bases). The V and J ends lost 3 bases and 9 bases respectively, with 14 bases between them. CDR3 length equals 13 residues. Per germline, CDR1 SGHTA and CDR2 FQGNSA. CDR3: CASSFPGLLSQYF. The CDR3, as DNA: TGTGCCAGCAGCTTCCCGGGACTCCTATCCCAGTACTTC.

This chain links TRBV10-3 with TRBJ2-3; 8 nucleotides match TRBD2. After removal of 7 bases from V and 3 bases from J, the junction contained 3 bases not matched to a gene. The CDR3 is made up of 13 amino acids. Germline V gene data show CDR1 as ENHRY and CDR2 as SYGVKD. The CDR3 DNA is TGTGCCATCACCCCTAGCGGGACAGATACGCAGTATTTT. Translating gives CAITPSGTDTQYF.

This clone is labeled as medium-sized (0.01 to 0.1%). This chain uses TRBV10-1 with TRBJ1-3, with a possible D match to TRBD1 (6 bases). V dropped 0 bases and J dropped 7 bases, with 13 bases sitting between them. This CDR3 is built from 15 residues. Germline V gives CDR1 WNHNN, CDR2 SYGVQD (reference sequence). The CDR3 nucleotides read TGCGCCAGCAGTGAGTCGACAGGCGGCGGGAACACCATATATTTT. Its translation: CASSESTGGGNTIYF.

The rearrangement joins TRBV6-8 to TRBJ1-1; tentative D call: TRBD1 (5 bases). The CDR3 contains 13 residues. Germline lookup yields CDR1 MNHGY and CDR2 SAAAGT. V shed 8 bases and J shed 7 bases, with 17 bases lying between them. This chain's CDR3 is CASSFGRADEAFF. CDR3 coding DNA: TGTGCCAGCTCGTTCGGCAGGGCCGATGAAGCTTTCTTT.

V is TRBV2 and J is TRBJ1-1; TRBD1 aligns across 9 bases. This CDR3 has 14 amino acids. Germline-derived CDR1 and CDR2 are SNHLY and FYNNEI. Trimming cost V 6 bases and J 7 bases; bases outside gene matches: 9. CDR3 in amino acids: CASSIRTGADEAFF. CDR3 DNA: TGTGCCAGCAGCATACGGACAGGGGCGGATGAAGCTTTCTTT.

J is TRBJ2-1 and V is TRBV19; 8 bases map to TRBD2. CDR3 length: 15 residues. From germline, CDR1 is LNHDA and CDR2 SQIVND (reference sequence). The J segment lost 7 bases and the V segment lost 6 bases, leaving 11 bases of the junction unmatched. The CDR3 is CASSGSSGWGNEQFF. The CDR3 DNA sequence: TGTGCCAGTAGCGGTTCTAGCGGGTGGGGAAATGAGCAGTTCTTC.